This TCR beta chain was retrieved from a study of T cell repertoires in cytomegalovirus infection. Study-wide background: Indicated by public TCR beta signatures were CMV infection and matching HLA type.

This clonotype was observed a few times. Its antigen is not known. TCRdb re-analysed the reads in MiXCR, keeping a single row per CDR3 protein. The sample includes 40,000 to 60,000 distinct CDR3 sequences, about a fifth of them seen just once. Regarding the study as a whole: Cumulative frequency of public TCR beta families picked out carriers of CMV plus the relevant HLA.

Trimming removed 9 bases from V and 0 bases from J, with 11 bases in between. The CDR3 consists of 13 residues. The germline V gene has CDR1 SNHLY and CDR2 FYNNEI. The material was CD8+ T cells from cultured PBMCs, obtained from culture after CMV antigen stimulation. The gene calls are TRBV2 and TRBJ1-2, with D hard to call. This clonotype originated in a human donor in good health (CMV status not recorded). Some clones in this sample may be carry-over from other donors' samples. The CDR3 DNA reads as TGTGCCAGGGGGTCGGCGGCTAACTATGGCTACACCTTC. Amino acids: CARGSAANYGYTF.